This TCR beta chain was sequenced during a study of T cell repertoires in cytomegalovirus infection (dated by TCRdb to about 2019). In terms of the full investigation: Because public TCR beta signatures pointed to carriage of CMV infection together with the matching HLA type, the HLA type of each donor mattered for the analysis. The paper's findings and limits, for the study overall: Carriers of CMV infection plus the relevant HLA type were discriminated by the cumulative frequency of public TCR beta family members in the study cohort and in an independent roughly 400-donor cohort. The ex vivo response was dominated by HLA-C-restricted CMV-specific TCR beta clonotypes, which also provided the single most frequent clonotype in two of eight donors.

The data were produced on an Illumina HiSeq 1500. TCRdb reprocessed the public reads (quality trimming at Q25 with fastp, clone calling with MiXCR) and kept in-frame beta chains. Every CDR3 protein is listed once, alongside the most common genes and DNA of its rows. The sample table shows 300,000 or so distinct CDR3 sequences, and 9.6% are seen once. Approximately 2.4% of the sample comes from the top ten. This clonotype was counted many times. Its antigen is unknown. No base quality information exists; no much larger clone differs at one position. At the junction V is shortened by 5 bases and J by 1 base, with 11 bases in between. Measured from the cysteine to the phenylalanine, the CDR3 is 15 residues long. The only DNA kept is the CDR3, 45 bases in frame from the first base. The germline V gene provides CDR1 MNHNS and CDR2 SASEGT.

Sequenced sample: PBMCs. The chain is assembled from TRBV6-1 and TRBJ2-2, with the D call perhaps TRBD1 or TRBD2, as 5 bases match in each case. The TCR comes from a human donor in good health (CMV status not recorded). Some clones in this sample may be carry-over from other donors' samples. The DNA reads TGTGCCAGCAGTAGCCGGGACCAGAACACCGGGGAGCTGTTTTTT. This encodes CASSSRDQNTGELFF.